This is a list of T cell receptor beta chains from one sample in a study of tumor-infiltrating lymphocytes in localized non-small cell lung cancer. Method: immunoSEQ multiplex PCR; TCRdb's copy keeps in-frame clones and lacks some. The table has 3,600 or so clones, around 60% seen once. The sample comprised uninvolved lung tissue not adjacent to the tumor. These receptors all come from a human donor with non-small cell lung cancer. CDR3s include the opening cysteine and the closing phenylalanine or tryptophan. The D gene is left open where the match is weak. The size of a clone is reported for some rows only, either as once, few or many, or as a class for expanded clones.

>TRBJ1-4|TRBV30|-|-
CAWSAPGREKREKLFF
TGTGCCTGGAGTGCCCCTGGACGGGAGAAGAGGGAAAAACTGTTTTTT
>TRBJ2-3|TRBV6-1|medium-sized|TRBD1
CASSRTGQTTDTQYF
TGTGCCAGCAGTCGGACAGGGCAGACCACAGATACGCAGTATTTT
>TRBJ2-2|TRBV6-5|-|-
CASSYWSTVTGELFF
TGTGCCAGCAGTTACTGGTCCACAGTCACCGGGGAGCTGTTTTTT
>TRBJ1-5|TRBV6-1|-|TRBD1
CASRSPGGRQPQHF
TGTGCCAGCAGATCTCCAGGGGGGCGTCAGCCCCAGCATTTT
>TRBJ2-3|TRBV7-3|once|-
CASSSDFTDTQYF
TGTGCCAGCAGCTCCGATTTCACAGATACGCAGTATTTT
>TRBJ2-2|TRBV7-3|-|-
CASSLEPNTGELFF
TGTGCCAGCAGCTTAGAACCAAACACCGGGGAGCTGTTTTTT
>TRBJ2-2|TRBV29-1|-|TRBD1
CSAKFPGQGTGELFF
TGCAGCGCCAAATTTCCGGGACAGGGGACCGGGGAGCTGTTTTTT
>TRBJ2-6|TRBV2|few|-
CASKARVSGANVLTF
TGTGCCAGCAAGGCAAGGGTCTCTGGGGCCAACGTCCTGACTTTC
>TRBJ2-7|TRBV9|large|TRBD2
CASSVGETSGTRSYEQYF
TGTGCCAGCAGCGTAGGGGAGACTAGCGGCACCCGATCCTACGAGCAGTACTTC
>TRBJ1-2|TRBV28|once|-
CASSLNWRGNYGYTF
TGTGCCAGCAGTTTAAACTGGAGGGGCAACTATGGCTACACCTTC
>TRBJ1-1|TRBV25-1|few|-
CASSEFRGSNTEAFF
TGTGCCAGCAGTGAATTCAGGGGCTCGAACACTGAAGCTTTCTTT
>TRBJ1-2|TRBV6-9|-|-
CASSYSRRDAPPNYGYTF
TGTGCCAGCAGTTATTCACGCAGAGACGCTCCCCCTAACTATGGCTACACCTTC
>TRBJ2-3|TRBV6-5|-|-
CASAETQGRGDTQYF
TGTGCCAGCGCAGAAACACAGGGTCGAGGGGATACGCAGTATTTT
>TRBJ1-4|TRBV6-6|-|-
CASAGGGGDEKLFF
TGTGCCAGCGCGGGCGGGGGAGGAGATGAAAAACTGTTTTTT
>TRBJ2-7|TRBV6-5|-|TRBD1
CASTPGGSYEQYF
TGTGCCAGCACCCCAGGGGGAAGCTACGAGCAGTACTTC
>TRBJ2-5|TRBV7-8|-|TRBD2
CASVRLAGGTQETQYF
TGTGCCAGCGTCCGACTAGCGGGAGGAACCCAAGAGACCCAGTACTTC
>TRBJ2-7|TRBV27|-|-
CASSYHSTYEQYF
TGTGCCAGCAGTTATCACTCCACCTACGAGCAGTACTTC
>TRBJ1-2|TRBV2|-|-
CASSRDGNYGYTF
TGTGCCAGCAGTCGCGACGGAAACTATGGCTACACCTTC
>TRBJ2-2|TRBV9|few|-
CASSVAHGELFF
TGTGCCAGCAGCGTAGCTCACGGGGAGCTGTTTTTT
>TRBJ2-7|TRBV7-9|few|TRBD1
CASSLTTGREQYF
TGTGCCAGCAGCTTAACGACAGGGCGCGAGCAGTACTTC
>TRBJ2-7|TRBV4-1|-|-
CASSFGRGDSSYEQYF
TGCGCCAGCAGCTTTGGGAGGGGGGACAGCTCCTACGAGCAGTACTTC
>TRBJ2-7|TRBV7-6|medium-sized|TRBD1
CASSLEVSGTGAYEQYF
TGTGCCAGCAGCTTAGAAGTCTCCGGGACAGGGGCGTACGAGCAGTACTTC
>TRBJ1-3|TRBV7-9|-|-
CASHGTRGNTIYF
TGTGCCAGCCATGGGACACGGGGAAACACCATATATTTT
>TRBJ2-4|TRBV5-1|-|-
CASRTGADPIQYF
TGCGCCAGCAGGACAGGAGCTGACCCTATTCAGTACTTC
>TRBJ2-7|TRBV25-1|-|-
CASSEWGENEQYF
TGTGCCAGCAGTGAATGGGGTGAGAACGAGCAGTACTTC
>TRBJ2-4|TRBV11-1|-|-
CASSYSQGAKNIQYF
TGTGCCAGCAGCTACAGTCAGGGGGCCAAAAACATTCAGTACTTC